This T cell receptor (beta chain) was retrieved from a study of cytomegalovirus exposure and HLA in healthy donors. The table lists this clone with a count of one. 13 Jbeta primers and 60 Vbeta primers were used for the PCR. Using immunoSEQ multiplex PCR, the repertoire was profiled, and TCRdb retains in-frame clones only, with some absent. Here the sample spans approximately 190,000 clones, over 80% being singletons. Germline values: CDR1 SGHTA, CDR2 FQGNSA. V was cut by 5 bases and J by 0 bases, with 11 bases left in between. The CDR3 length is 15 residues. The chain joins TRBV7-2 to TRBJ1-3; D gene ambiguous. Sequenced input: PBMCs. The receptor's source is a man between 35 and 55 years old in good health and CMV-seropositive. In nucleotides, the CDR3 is TGTGCCAGCAGCCAGACAATCCTCTCTGGAAACACCATATATTTT. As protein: CASSQTILSGNTIYF.